A single sample is the source of the 25 T cell receptor beta chains below, sequenced in a study of vaccination effects on CD4 cells after COVID-19. These receptors are not linked to any known antigen. Libraries were prepared by immunoSEQ multiplex PCR; TCRdb keeps only in-frame clonotypes and omits some of them. Among around 46,000 clones listed, about 75% were seen once. Sequencing was preceded by expansion of antigen-specific CD4+ T cells with viral peptide pools in the ViraFEST assay. Upon completion of about eleven days in culture, CD4+ T cells were isolated. The person had a PCR-confirmed SARS-CoV-2 infection during March to December 2020. The source material was CD4+ T cells from PBMCs cultured with a peptide pool, sampled before COVID-19 vaccination. Receptors originate from a human donor who had a prior SARS-CoV-2 infection.

The rearrangement links TRBV11-2 to TRBJ1-1; 10 nucleotides align to TRBD1. CDR1 and CDR2 from the germline V gene are SGHAT and FQNNGV. There are 13 residues in the CDR3. V gave up 6 bases and J gave up 6 bases; unmatched junction bases: 4. This chain's CDR3 is CASRWDRGSEAFF. The CDR3 DNA reads TGTGCCAGCAGATGGGACAGGGGATCTGAAGCTTTCTTT.

In this sample, this clone turned up once. The chain combines TRBV4-1 with TRBJ2-3; 8 nucleotides agree with TRBD2. Germline V gene sequence: CDR1 MGHRA, CDR2 YSYEKL. The CDR3 has 15 residues. Trimming removed 1 base from V and 5 bases from J; junction bases left unmatched: 5. The CDR3 is CASSQVGLAIDTQYF. CDR3 coding DNA: TGCGCCAGCAGCCAAGTCGGACTAGCAATAGATACGCAGTATTTT.

This clone was recorded a few times. J is TRBJ2-2 and V is TRBV19; tentative D call: TRBD1 (6 bases). Germline V lookup: CDR1 LNHDA, CDR2 SQIVND (reference sequence). V lost 7 bases to trimming and J lost 5 bases, with 11 bases between them. CDR3 length: 13 residues. The CDR3 region is CASTGHTTGELFF. The DNA for the CDR3 is TGTGCCAGTACGGGACACACTACCGGGGAGCTGTTTTTT.

The chain has TRBV10-3 and TRBJ2-7, with D possibly TRBD2 on 6 matching bases. V was trimmed by 6 bases and J by 4 bases, leaving 13 bases between them. Germline lookup yields CDR1 ENHRY and CDR2 SYGVKD. The CDR3 is made up of 13 amino acids. The CDR3 region is CAIRGGTEYEQYF. As DNA, the CDR3 is TGTGCCATCAGGGGGGGAACCGAATACGAGCAGTACTTC.

V usage is TRBV5-5 and J usage is TRBJ1-3; D unresolved. The CDR3 covers 15 residues. Germline V CDR1 and CDR2: SGHKS, YYEKEE (reference sequence). V lost 4 bases, J lost 0 bases, and 11 bases lay in between. The CDR3 region has the DNA TGTGCCAGCAGCCAGGACGGCTACTCTGGAAACACCATATATTTT. This translates into CASSQDGYSGNTIYF. Based on the CDR3 plus reference TRBV5-5 and TRBJ1-3, the full variable domain is DAGVTQSPTHLIKTRGQQVTLRCSPISGHKSVSWYQQVLGQGPQFIFQYYEKEERGRGNFPDRFSARQFPNYSSELNVNALLLGDSALYLCASSQDGYSGNTIYFGEGSWLTVV.

This sequence joins TRBV21-1 and TRBJ1-2; the table's D call, TRBD1, was not checked against the DNA. TRBV21-1 is flagged as a pseudogene. The CDR3 covers 18 residues. In DNA form, the CDR3 reads TGTGCCAGCAGCCACGCCGGGACAGGGAAGATTTTGGTCTATGGCTACACCTTC. Amino acids: CASSHAGTGKILVYGYTF.

The rearrangement uses TRBV15 and TRBJ1-1; no reliable D call. The CDR3 is made up of 14 amino acids. The germline CDR1 and CDR2 sequences are LNHNV and YYDKDF (reference sequence). Trimming shortened V by 3 bases and J by 0 bases, and 8 bases separated the two germline ends. The DNA for the CDR3 is TGTGCCACCAGCAGCATGGAACTGAACACTGAAGCTTTCTTT. Translation gives CATSSMELNTEAFF.

The gene calls are TRBV14 and TRBJ2-3, with 7 nucleotides matching TRBD2. The CDR3 is made up of 16 amino acids. Germline assignment: CDR1 SGHDN and CDR2 FVKESK. V dropped 1 base and J dropped 0; count of bases not matched to a gene: 4. The CDR3, as DNA: TGTGCCAGCAGCCAAGGAAATAGCGGGAGCACAGATACGCAGTATTTT. It translates to CASSQGNSGSTDTQYF. The entire variable domain, with the rest obtained from reference TRBV14 and TRBJ2-3, is as follows: EAGVTQFPSHSVIEKGQTVTLRCDPISGHDNLYWYRRVMGKEIKFLLHFVKESKQDESGMPNNRFLAERTGGTYSTLKVQPAELEDSGVYFCASSQGNSGSTDTQYFGPGTRLTVL.

This clone occurred a few times. The chain joins TRBV5-6 to TRBJ2-2, with 7 bases identical to TRBD1. J was trimmed by 8 bases and V by 5 bases; bases with no gene match: 9. This CDR3 spans 14 amino acids. Germline CDR1 is SGHDT and CDR2 is YYEEEE. CDR3 loop: CASRERGPVGELFF. Written as DNA, the CDR3 is TGTGCCAGCAGGGAGAGGGGGCCCGTTGGGGAGCTGTTTTTT.

V and J are TRBV11-3 and TRBJ2-3, with TRBD1 matching 7 bases. There are 15 residues in the CDR3. CDR1 is SGHNT, CDR2 YENEEA, per germline. Losses at the gene ends were 8 bases for V and 1 base for J; bases not matched to a gene: 9. In DNA form, the CDR3 reads TGTGCCAGCCGGCAAGACAGGGTCGGCACAGATACGCAGTATTTT. This gives the protein CASRQDRVGTDTQYF.

The chain is built from TRBV19 and TRBJ2-3; no reliable D call. CDR3 length: 11 residues. The V end was cut by 7 bases, the J end by 2 bases, with 4 bases between. The V gene's germline CDR1 is LNHDA and CDR2 SQIVND (reference sequence). CDR3 DNA sequence: TGTGCCAGTACGGACACAGATACGCAGTATTTT. Translated, it gives CASTDTDTQYF.

V is TRBV3-1 (or the pseudogene TRBV3-2) and J is TRBJ2-3; D perhaps matches TRBD1 (6 bases). This CDR3 has 14 amino acids. V was pared by 4 bases and J by 5 bases, with 13 bases between. Germline V gene lookup returns CDR1 LGHDT and CDR2 YNNKEL (reference sequence). As DNA, the CDR3 is TGTGCCAGCAGCCCCCTTGGGGGCCGAGATACGCAGTATTTT. Translating gives CASSPLGGRDTQYF.

The genes are TRBV10-3 and TRBJ1-5, with D perhaps TRBD1 (5 bases). This CDR3 contains 13 residues. Trimming pared 7 bases from V and 6 bases from J, leaving 13 bases between. Germline V gene sequence: CDR1 ENHRY, CDR2 SYGVKD. CDR3 residues: CAINPDGGQPQHF. The DNA of the CDR3 is TGTGCCATCAACCCCGACGGGGGTCAGCCCCAGCATTTT.

The rearrangement joins TRBV27 to TRBJ1-4; unclear D gene. From germline, CDR1 is MNHEY and CDR2 SMNVEV (reference sequence). CDR3 length: 13 amino acids. Trimming pared 3 bases from V and 10 bases from J, leaving 12 bases between. CDR3 region: CASSFRELGKLFF. CDR3 DNA: TGTGCCAGCAGTTTCCGGGAGCTGGGAAAACTGTTTTTT.

Of note for this clone: An end of the junction differs from the germline gene, which may be a read error. The CDR3 DNA reads TGCGCCAGCAGCACCCAACCGGGACAGACTCTCTTC. Its translation is CASSTQPGQTLF. V is TRBV5-1 and J is TRBJ2-1, with TRBD1 identical over 7 bases. There are 12 residues in the CDR3. Germline values: CDR1 SGHRS, CDR2 YFSETQ.

The chain couples TRBV4-2 to TRBJ2-3; no clear D gene. Germline V lookup: CDR1 LGHNA, CDR2 YNFKEQ. The CDR3 is 13 residues long. Between the trimmed V and J ends, which lost 1 base and 4 bases, there was a span of 6 bases. CDR3 amino acids: CASSQGAADTQYF. CDR3 DNA: TGTGCCAGCAGCCAAGGTGCCGCAGATACGCAGTATTTT.

V is TRBV7-2 and J is TRBJ1-3; D remains ambiguous. V was pared by 6 bases and J by 2 bases, with 11 bases between. Germline V gives CDR1 SGHTA, CDR2 FQGNSA. This CDR3 is 14 amino acids long. The CDR3 region has the DNA TGTGCCAGCAGTCCCAGTTTAGCTGGAAACACCATATATTTT. Its translation is CASSPSLAGNTIYF.

V and J are TRBV11-2 and TRBJ2-2, with D perhaps being TRBD1 or TRBD2 (5 bases each). The CDR3 is made up of 14 amino acids. The germline V gene has CDR1 SGHAT and CDR2 FQNNGV. Trimming removed 8 bases from V and 7 bases from J, with 17 bases in between. CDR3 region: CASARSRGRGELFF. The CDR3, as DNA: TGTGCCAGCGCCCGGTCCCGGGGCCGCGGGGAGCTGTTTTTT.

V usage is TRBV7-9 and J usage is TRBJ2-1, with a possible D match to TRBD2 (5 bases). CDR1 is SEHNR, CDR2 FQNEAQ, per germline (reference sequence). V dropped 2 bases and J dropped 3 bases, with 11 bases sitting between them. The CDR3 loop spans 15 amino acids. For the CDR3, the DNA is TGTGCCAGCAGCTTAATACGGGGATTCTACAATGAGCAGTTCTTC. Its translation: CASSLIRGFYNEQFF.

This clone has just a few counts. The V and J genes are TRBV18 and TRBJ2-5, with D uncertain. This CDR3 spans 11 amino acids. The germline V and J ends were trimmed by 2 bases and 5 bases, with 3 bases remaining between them. Germline values: CDR1 KGHSH, CDR2 LQKENI. This chain's CDR3 is CASSPEETQYF. CDR3 nucleotide sequence: TGTGCCAGCTCACCAGAGGAGACCCAGTACTTC.

The V and J genes are TRBV6-5 and TRBJ2-7, with a tentative D call TRBD1 (5 bases). Trimming shortened V by 6 bases and J by 5 bases, and 11 bases separated the two germline ends. CDR3 size: 12 residues. Germline values: CDR1 MNHEY, CDR2 SVGAGI. The CDR3 region has the DNA TGTGCCAGCAGCCTCCAGACAGACGAGCAGTACTTC. Translation gives CASSLQTDEQYF.

The chain joins TRBV11-2 to TRBJ2-7, with 11 bases aligning to TRBD2. The CDR3 is 17 residues long. J was trimmed by 7 bases and V by 3 bases; bases with no gene match: 14. Germline V CDR1 and CDR2: SGHAT, FQNNGV. The CDR3 sequence is CASSLIAHSGGVFEQYF. The CDR3 nucleotides read TGTGCCAGCAGCTTGATCGCTCATAGCGGGGGGGTTTTTGAGCAGTACTTC.

This clone was observed a handful of times. The chain employs TRBV30 and TRBJ1-2, with D unclear. Trimming removed 2 bases from V and 4 bases from J, with 5 bases in between. Germline-derived CDR1 and CDR2 are GTSNPN and SVGIG (reference sequence). The CDR3 is 11 residues long. The CDR3, as DNA: TGTGCCTGGAGTATTGGCTATGGCTACACCTTC. It yields the protein CAWSIGYGYTF.

The J gene is TRBJ2-1, the V gene TRBV15; TRBD2 matches at 13 bases. Germline values: CDR1 LNHNV, CDR2 YYDKDF (reference sequence). The CDR3 is 17 amino acids. The ends lost 1 base at V and 9 bases at J; junction bases unmatched: 9. CDR3 nucleotide sequence: TGTGCCACCAGCAGAGTTGGGGGACTAGCGGGAATCAGTGAGCAGTTCTTC. Its protein is CATSRVGGLAGISEQFF. Based on the CDR3 plus reference TRBV15 and TRBJ2-1, the full variable domain is DAMVIQNPRYQVTQFGKPVTLSCSQTLNHNVMYWYQQKSSQAPKLLFHYYDKDFNNEADTPDNFQSRRPNTSFCFLDIRSPGLGDTAMYLCATSRVGGLAGISEQFFGPGTRLTVL.

This clone was recorded only once. The chain employs TRBV7-9 and TRBJ1-4; D is possibly TRBD1 (6 bases). CDR3 length: 16 amino acids. The V end lost 1 base, the J end lost 1 base, and 10 bases lay between the germline ends. Germline V lookup: CDR1 SEHNR, CDR2 FQNEAQ (reference sequence). The CDR3 spells CASSLGQAITNEKLFF. The CDR3 DNA follows: TGTGCCAGCAGCTTAGGACAGGCAATAACTAATGAAAAACTGTTTTTT.